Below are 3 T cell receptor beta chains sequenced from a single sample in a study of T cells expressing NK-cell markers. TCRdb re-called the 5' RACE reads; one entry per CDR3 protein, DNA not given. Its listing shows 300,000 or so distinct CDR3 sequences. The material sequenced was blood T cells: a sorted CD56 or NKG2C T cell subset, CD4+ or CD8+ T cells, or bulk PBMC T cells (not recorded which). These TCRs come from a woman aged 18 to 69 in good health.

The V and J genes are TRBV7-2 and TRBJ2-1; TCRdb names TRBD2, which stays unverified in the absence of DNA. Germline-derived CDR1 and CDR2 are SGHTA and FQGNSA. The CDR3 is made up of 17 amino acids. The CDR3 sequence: CASSLAPAASSYNEQFF.

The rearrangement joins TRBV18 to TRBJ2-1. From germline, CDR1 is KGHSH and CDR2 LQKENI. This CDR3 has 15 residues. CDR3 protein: CASSPPGNSYNEQFF.

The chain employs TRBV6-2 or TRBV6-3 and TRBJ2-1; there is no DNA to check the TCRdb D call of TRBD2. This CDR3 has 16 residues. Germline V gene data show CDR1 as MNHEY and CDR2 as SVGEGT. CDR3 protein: CASRQRGLAGRNEQFF.